This T cell receptor (beta chain) was sequenced in a study of glioma-infiltrating T cells. This clonotype came up a few times. Germline CDR1 reads DFQATT; CDR2 reads SNEGSKA (reference sequence). V lost 0 bases to trimming and J lost 1 base, with 6 bases between them. This CDR3 is 13 amino acids long. Using RNA template, CDR3s of TCR alpha and beta were amplified with iRepertoire arm-PCR. Each CDR3 protein is one row after TCRdb ran MiXCR on the multiplex PCR reads. The sample holds about 130,000 distinct CDR3 sequences, approximately 26% seen once. The sample consisted of glioma tissue, nonneoplastic brain tissue, or PBMCs (not recorded which). J is TRBJ2-5 and V is TRBV20-1, with D perhaps TRBD1 (6 bases). The origin of this receptor is a human donor with low-grade glioma or glioblastoma, undergoing nonglioma brain surgery, or in good health (not recorded which). The CDR3: CSAREGGQETQYF. The CDR3 DNA reads as TGCAGTGCTAGAGAAGGGGGCCAAGAGACCCAGTACTTC.